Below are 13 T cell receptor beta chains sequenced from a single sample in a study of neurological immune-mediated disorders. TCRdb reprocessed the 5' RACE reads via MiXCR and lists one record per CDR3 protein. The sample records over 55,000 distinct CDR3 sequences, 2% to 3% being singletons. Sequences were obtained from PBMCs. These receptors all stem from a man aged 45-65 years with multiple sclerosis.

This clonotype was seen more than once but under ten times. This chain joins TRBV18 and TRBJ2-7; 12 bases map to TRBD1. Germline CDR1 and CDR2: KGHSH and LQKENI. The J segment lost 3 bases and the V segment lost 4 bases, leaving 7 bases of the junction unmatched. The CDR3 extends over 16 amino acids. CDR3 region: CASSQPGQGALYEQYF. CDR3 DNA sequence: TGTGCCAGCTCACAACCGGGACAGGGGGCTCTCTACGAGCAGTACTTC. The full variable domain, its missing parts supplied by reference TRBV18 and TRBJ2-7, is NAGVMQNPRHLVRRRGQEARLRCSPMKGHSHVYWYRQLPEEGLKFMVYLQKENIIDESGMPKERFSAEFPKEGPSILRIQQVVRGDSAAYFCASSQPGQGALYEQYFGPGTRLTVT.

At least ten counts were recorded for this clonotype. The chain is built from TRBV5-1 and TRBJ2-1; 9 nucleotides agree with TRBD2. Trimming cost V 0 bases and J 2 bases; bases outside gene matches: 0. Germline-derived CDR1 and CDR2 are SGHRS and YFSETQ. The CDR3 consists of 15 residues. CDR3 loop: CASSLVAGAYNEQFF. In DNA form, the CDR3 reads TGCGCCAGCAGCTTGGTAGCGGGGGCCTACAATGAGCAGTTCTTC.

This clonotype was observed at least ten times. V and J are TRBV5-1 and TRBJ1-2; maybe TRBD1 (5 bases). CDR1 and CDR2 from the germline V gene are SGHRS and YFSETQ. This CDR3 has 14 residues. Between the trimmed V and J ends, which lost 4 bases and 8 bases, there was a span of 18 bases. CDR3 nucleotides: TGCGCCAGCAGCATTGGACAAGCTCCGGGGGGCTACACCTTC. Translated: CASSIGQAPGGYTF.

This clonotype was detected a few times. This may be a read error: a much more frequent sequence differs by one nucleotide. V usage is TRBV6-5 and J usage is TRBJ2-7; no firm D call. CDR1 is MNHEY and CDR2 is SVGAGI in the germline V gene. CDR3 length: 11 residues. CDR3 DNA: TGTAACGTCGGACGGCCTTACGAGCAGTACTTC. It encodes CNVGRPYEQYF.

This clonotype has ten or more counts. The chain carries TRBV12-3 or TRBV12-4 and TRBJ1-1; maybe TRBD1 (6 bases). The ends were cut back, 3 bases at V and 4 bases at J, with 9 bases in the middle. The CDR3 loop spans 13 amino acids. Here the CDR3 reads CASSLDSSTEAFF. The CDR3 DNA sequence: TGTGCCAGCAGTTTGGACAGTTCCACTGAAGCTTTCTTT.

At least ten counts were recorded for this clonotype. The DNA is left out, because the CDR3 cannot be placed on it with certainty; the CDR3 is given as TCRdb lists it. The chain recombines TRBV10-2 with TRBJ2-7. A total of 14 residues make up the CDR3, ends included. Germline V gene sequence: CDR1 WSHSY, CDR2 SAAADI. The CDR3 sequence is CASSSSVGSYEQYF.

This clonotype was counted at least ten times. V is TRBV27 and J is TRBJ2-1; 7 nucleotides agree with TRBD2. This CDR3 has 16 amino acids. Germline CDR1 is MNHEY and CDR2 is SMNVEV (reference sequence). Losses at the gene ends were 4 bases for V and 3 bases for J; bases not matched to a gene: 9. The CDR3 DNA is TGTGCCAGCAGTTCCCCCCGGGGGGTTCTCTACAATGAGCAGTTCTTC. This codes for CASSSPRGVLYNEQFF.

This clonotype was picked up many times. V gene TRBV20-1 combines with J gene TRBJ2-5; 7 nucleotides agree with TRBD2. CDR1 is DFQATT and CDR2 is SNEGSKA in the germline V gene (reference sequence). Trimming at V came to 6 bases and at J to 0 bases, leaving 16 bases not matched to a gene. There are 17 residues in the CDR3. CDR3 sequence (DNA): TGCAGTGCCAAGCCATTGCGGCGGGGGTCCTACCAAGAGACCCAGTACTTC. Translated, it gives CSAKPLRRGSYQETQYF.

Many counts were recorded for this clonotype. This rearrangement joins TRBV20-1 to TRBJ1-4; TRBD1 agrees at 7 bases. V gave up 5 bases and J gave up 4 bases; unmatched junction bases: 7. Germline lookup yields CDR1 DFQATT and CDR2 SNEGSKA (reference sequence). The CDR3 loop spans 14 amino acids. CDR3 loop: CSAPDRVNNEKLFF. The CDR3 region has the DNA TGCAGTGCTCCCGACAGGGTCAATAATGAAAAACTGTTTTTT.

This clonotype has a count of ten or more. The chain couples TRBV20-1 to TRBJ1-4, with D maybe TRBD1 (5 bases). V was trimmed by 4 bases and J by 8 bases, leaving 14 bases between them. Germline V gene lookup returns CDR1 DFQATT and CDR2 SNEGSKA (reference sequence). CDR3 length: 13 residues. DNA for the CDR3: TGCAGTGCTACCGGGACCCAAGGCGAAAAACTGTTTTTT. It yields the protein CSATGTQGEKLFF.

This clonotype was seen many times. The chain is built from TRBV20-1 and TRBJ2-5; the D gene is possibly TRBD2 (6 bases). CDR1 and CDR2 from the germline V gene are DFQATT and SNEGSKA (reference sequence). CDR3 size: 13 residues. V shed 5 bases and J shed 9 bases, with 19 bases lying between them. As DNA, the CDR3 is TGCAGTGCTCCGGACTACCCGATGGCGGCCCAGTACTTC. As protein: CSAPDYPMAAQYF.

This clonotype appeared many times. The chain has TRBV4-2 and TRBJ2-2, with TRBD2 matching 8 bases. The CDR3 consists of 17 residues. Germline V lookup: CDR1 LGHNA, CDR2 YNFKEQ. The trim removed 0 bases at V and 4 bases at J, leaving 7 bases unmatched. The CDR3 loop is CASSQEVAGGLTGELFF. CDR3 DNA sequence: TGTGCCAGCAGCCAAGAGGTTGCGGGGGGACTCACCGGGGAGCTGTTTTTT.

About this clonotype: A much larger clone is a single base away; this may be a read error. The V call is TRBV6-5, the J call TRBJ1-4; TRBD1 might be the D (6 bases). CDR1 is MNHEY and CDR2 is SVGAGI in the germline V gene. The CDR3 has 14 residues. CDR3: CVSSYSRGPEKLFF. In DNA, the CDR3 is TGTGTCAGCAGTTACTCTCGGGGGCCTGAAAAACTGTTTTTT.